Given below is one T cell receptor beta chain in context. The target antigen is unknown. These data originate in a study of T cell responses to AZD1222 COVID-19 vaccine. Across the study: Second doses at about 4 or about 12 weeks were pooled.

Generated by immunoSEQ multiplex PCR, the TCRdb table keeps only in-frame clones and is missing some. This table has over 130,000 clones, around 95% appearing once. The CDR3 spans 14 residues. CDR1 is KGHSH, CDR2 LQKENI, per germline. The V gene lost 6 bases and the J gene lost 2 bases, with 14 bases spanning the gap. Study-wide points: Targeting of unmutated variant regions was reportedly seen in nearly half of spike-specific TCRs. Vaccine-associated CD4 TCRs spanned spike, dominant at 160-218 and 743-854.

V gene TRBV18 combines with J gene TRBJ2-7; D ambiguous. The source was peripheral blood, collected on day 0 of AZD1222 vaccination. The TCR originated in an adult in good health. CDR3 sequence reads: CASSSPVLPYEQYV. CDR3 bases: TGTGCCAGCTCGTCCCCCGTCCTACCCTACGAGCAGTACGTC.